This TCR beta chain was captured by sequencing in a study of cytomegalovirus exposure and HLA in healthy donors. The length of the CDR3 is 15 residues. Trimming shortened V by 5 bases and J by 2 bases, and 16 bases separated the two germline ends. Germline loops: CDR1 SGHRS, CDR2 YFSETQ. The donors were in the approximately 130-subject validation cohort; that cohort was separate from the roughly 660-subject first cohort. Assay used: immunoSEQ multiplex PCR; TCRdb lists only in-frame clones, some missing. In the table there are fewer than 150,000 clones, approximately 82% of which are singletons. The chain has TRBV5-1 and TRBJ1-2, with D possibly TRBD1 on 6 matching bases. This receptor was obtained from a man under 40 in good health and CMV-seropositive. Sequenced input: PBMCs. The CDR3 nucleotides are TGCGCCAGCAGTCCCACAGGGTTCTCCAACTATGGCTACACCTTC. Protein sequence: CASSPTGFSNYGYTF.